This T cell receptor (beta chain) derives from a study of T cells after yellow fever vaccination. Findings and limits, study-wide: Re-detected after boosting: most primary clones, 96% of CD4 and about 90% of CD8. A small share of clonotypes appeared in both CD4 and CD8 compartments.

As for this clonotype: Antigen unknown.

It was through 5'RACE template switching that TCR cDNA was made, with a universal primer site and UMIs added. TCRdb re-derived calls from the 5' RACE reads in MiXCR, one entry per CDR3 protein. The sample holds more than 450,000 distinct CDR3 sequences, roughly 22% seen once. CDR1 and CDR2 (germline): LGHNA, YNFKEQ. The V gene end was trimmed by 6 bases and the J gene end by 8 bases; junction bases not matched to a gene: 4. CDR3 length: 12 residues. The sequenced sample was PBMCs, obtained more than 20 days after the first yellow fever vaccination. The chain carries TRBV4-2 and TRBJ1-3; 7 nucleotides align to TRBD1. The receptor's source is a man between 18 and 29 years old who received the YFV17D yellow fever vaccine. Here the CDR3 reads CASSYRGYTIYF. The CDR3, as DNA: TGTGCCAGCAGTTACAGGGGTTACACCATATATTTT.